The clone carrying this T cell receptor beta chain has ten or more counts. Its matching antigen is unknown. Germline CDR1 is KGHDR and CDR2 is SFDVKD. J was trimmed by 5 bases and V by 1 base; bases with no gene match: 7. The CDR3 sequence is 16 residues long. The PBMCs were taken from approximately 9 ml of fresh peripheral blood. This sample was taken from a study of T cells in Graves' hyperthyroidism and ophthalmopathy. Study at large: The blood sample was taken at first diagnosis, before treatment began. General study points: Blood held most thyroid clonotypes expanded above 0.001 frequency.

From RNA transcripts, TCR beta CDR3 regions were amplified. Researchers ran a first-round RT-PCR on the TCR CDR3 using the HTBI primer set. From the multiplex PCR reads, TCRdb called clonotypes with MiXCR, one entry per CDR3 protein. The table includes fewer than 450,000 distinct CDR3 sequences, around 15% detected once. This sequence originates from a woman aged 55-70 years with Graves' ophthalmopathy. Specimen: blood. The rearrangement joins TRBV24-1 to TRBJ2-5; 9 bases map to TRBD1. CDR3 nucleotide sequence: TGTGCCACCAGTGATTTAGGGACAGGGAGGAAGGAGACCCAGTACTTC. Translated, it gives CATSDLGTGRKETQYF.